This T cell receptor beta chain was sequenced during a study of cytomegalovirus exposure and HLA in healthy donors. In germline, CDR1 is SEHNR, CDR2 FQNEAQ (reference sequence). This CDR3 has 16 amino acids. V was pared by 2 bases and J by 5 bases, with 10 bases of the junction left unmatched. The PCR made use of 60 Vbeta and 13 Jbeta primers. The protocol was immunoSEQ multiplex PCR, while the TCRdb copy is restricted to in-frame clones and leaves out a portion. This sample has about 190,000 clones, with 60% to 80% found just once. The origin of this receptor is a woman younger than 35 in good health and CMV-seronegative. The sequencing input was PBMCs. The chain is built from TRBV7-9 and TRBJ2-5, with 8 bases matching TRBD1. The CDR3 DNA sequence: TGTGCCAGCAGCTTACGTCGGGTAGACAGGGGTGAGACCCAGTACTTC. The encoded protein is CASSLRRVDRGETQYF.